This T cell receptor (beta chain) appears in the sequencing data of a study of response to subunit inactivated influenza vaccine. Points from the study as a whole: The authors suggested that every seasonal influenza vaccination recruits few new T cells.

A word on this clonotype: Its specificity is not known.

Germline V CDR1 and CDR2: SGHVS, FQNEAQ. This CDR3 contains 15 residues. The V segment lost 3 bases and the J segment 4 bases; nucleotides outside the gene matches: 2. TCRdb ran MiXCR on the RT-PCR reads and lists one entry per CDR3 protein. The data show 550,000 to 800,000 distinct CDR3 sequences, 14% seen once. The chain carries TRBV7-8 and TRBJ2-1; 11 bases are shared with TRBD2. The sequence came from a man in his fifties or sixties who received an inactivated influenza vaccine. This material consisted of PBMCs from blood, taken 14 days before vaccination. This chain's CDR3 is CASSFSGRGYNEQFF. The CDR3 bases are TGTGCCAGCAGCTTTAGCGGGAGGGGATACAATGAGCAGTTCTTC.